Sequencing of this T cell receptor (beta chain) was carried out in a study of glioma-infiltrating T cells after dendritic cell vaccination. Here immunoSEQ multiplex PCR was the method, and the copy in TCRdb shows in-frame clones only, minus some. The sample contains more than 45,000 clones, roughly 80% of which appear only once. This clone was counted a single time. Time point indicated: after dendritic cell vaccination, including at tumor progression/relapse. Sequences were derived from blood, sampled after dendritic cell vaccination. This receptor was identified in a human donor with glioblastoma.

This CDR3 reads CAWSYGSGNTIYF. CDR3 coding DNA: TGTGCCTGGAGCTACGGGTCTGGAAACACCATATATTTT. The genes are TRBV30 and TRBJ1-3, with unresolved D. V lost 3 bases to trimming and J lost 1 base, with 7 bases between them. This CDR3 is built from 13 residues. CDR1 and CDR2 from the germline V gene are GTSNPN and SVGIG (reference sequence).